This T cell receptor beta chain emerged from a study of shared clonotypes between healthy human individuals. Study-level findings and limits: Naive subsets typically showed greater estimated richness than memory subsets.

Terminally differentiated effector memory CD45RA+ cells were excluded by CCR7 positive selection of CD45RO-negative cells. As for this clone: The antigen is unknown.

The method was immunoSEQ multiplex PCR; TCRdb's version includes in-frame clones alone and lacks a portion of them. The table shows about 2 million clones, with just under 95% occurring only once. The CDR3 covers 18 residues. V lost 3 bases and J lost 0, with 21 bases in between. Germline V gene data show CDR1 as WSHSY and CDR2 as SAAADI. The chain employs TRBV10-2 and TRBJ2-7; D remains unclear. This TCR was recovered from a man younger than 30 in good health. The material sequenced was naive CD8+ T cells sorted from blood. The CDR3 DNA follows: TGCGCCAGCAGTGAAATTACGGGTTGGGATAAAAGCTCCTACGAGCAGTACTTC. This codes for CASSEITGWDKSSYEQYF.